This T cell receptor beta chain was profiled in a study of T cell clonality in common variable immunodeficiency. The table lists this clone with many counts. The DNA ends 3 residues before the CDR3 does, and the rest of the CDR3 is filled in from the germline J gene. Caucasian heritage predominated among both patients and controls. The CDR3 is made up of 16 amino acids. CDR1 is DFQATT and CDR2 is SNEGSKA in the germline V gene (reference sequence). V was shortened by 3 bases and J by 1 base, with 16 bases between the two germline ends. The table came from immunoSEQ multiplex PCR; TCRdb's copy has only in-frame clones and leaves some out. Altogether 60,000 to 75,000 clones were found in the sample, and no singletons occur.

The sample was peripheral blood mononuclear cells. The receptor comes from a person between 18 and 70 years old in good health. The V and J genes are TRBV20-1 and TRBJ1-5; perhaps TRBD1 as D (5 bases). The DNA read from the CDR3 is TGCAGTGCTAGTACGACAGACCCGAAGAGCAATCAGCCC. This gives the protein CSASTTDPKSNQP. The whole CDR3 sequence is CSASTTDPKSNQPQHF.